The clone carrying this T cell receptor beta chain was seen repeatedly, ten times or more. Its antigen is unidentified. The entry originates in a study of identical twins. Study findings and constraints: The study found that models underestimated out-of-frame TCR alpha sharing in monozygotic twins. Twins' excess sharing was less marked for out-of-frame beta sequences.

Unique molecular identifiers were present on the cDNA, which also gained a universal primer site by template switching. TCRdb processed the 5' RACE reads anew with MiXCR; each CDR3 protein has one entry. The sample has 500,000 to 650,000 distinct CDR3 sequences, under 8.5% seen once. This sample was also put to use in a study of yellow fever vaccine responses in identical twins. That work contributes: After vaccination, twins' T cell response reportedly seemed partly convergent, partly personalized.

The TCR sequence derives from a woman aged 18-30 years in good health. Sequenced sample: PBMCs.

The CDR3 sequence is CASSPTSGRPDTQYF. CDR3 sequence (DNA): TGCGCCAGCAGTCCTACTAGCGGGAGGCCAGATACGCAGTATTTT. The chain recombines TRBV5-1 with TRBJ2-3; TRBD2 agrees at 12 bases. Germline V lookup: CDR1 SGHRS, CDR2 YFSETQ. The trim removed 5 bases at V and 4 bases at J, leaving 5 bases unmatched. There are 15 residues in the CDR3.